Given below is one T cell receptor (beta chain) in context. Its specificity is unknown. The CDR3 is made up of 10 amino acids. This sample was included in a study of beta chain features in type 1 diabetes. Study-wide results and caveats: A PCR bias possibly favoring shorter templates would apply equally to patients and controls. Moderate yet significant TCRB CDR3 shortening was seen in Type 1 diabetes patients in all four CD4+ subsets.

Investigators reverse transcribed all isolated RNA, so they sequenced expressed TCRB transcripts. Method: immunoSEQ multiplex PCR; TCRdb's copy keeps in-frame clones and lacks some. Of 150,000 to 200,000 clones in the sample, around 63% were seen once. The specimen was naive CD4+ T cells from blood. The clonotype was recovered from a man younger than 45 with type 1 diabetes. The genes are TRBV21-1 and TRBJ1-1; TRBD1, the table's D call, lacks a check against the DNA. TRBV21-1 is marked as a pseudogene. The CDR3 protein is CASSRAWAFF. Here the CDR3 DNA reads TGTGCCAGCAGCAGGGCGTGGGCTTTCTTT.